The entry that follows covers one T cell receptor beta chain sequence. The data are from a study of blood T cell repertoires in COVID-19. Authors' processing steps: From reference gene primer amplification, estimates of nucleated cell counts were derived. Sequenced by immunoSEQ multiplex PCR; TCRdb stores in-frame clones only, minus some. V, J and clone size were drawn from that table, and D and trimming were deduced from the DNA. The sample contains 150,000 to 200,000 clones, roughly nine tenths of which appear only once. Sequencing was carried out using peripheral blood. The source is a man aged 60 to 75 with active or convalescent COVID-19.

CDR3 protein: CASSRRQAATNEKLFF. In DNA, the CDR3 is TGTGCCAGCAGCCGTCGACAGGCCGCAACTAATGAAAAACTGTTTTTT. The gene calls are TRBV11-2 and TRBJ1-4; D is possibly TRBD1 (6 bases). Germline V gene sequence: CDR1 SGHAT, CDR2 FQNNGV. V was trimmed by 5 bases and J by 0 bases, leaving 13 bases between them. The CDR3 runs to 16 residues.